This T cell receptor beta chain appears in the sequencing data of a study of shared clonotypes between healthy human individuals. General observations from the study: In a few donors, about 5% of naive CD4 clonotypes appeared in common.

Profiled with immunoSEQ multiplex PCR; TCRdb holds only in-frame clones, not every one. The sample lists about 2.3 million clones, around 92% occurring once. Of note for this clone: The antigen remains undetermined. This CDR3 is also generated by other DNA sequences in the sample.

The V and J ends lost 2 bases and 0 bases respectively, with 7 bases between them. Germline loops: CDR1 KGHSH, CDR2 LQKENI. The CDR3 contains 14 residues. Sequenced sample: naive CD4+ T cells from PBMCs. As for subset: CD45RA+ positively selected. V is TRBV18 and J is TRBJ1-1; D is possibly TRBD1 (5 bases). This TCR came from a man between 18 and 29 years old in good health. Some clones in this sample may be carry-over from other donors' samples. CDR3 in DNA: TGTGCCAGCTCACCAGGACAAATGAACACTGAAGCTTTCTTT. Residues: CASSPGQMNTEAFF.